The 9 T cell receptor beta chains reported below all come from one sample, sequenced in a study of blood T cell repertoires in COVID-19 (TCRdb year 2020). Library construction relied on the immunoSEQ multiplex PCR assay. TCRdb stores this immuneACCESS table with in-frame sequences only. Part of the clones is absent; in the studies checked, under half of the shortfall reflects unresolved V genes, and no reason is known for the rest. For this sample the table gives under 200,000 clones, of which 85% to 90% were detected only once. 6% to 7.5% of the sample belongs to the ten largest clones. Sequencing was performed on peripheral blood. These receptor sequences come from a woman older than 75 in a cohort sampled during active or convalescent COVID-19.

The chain recombines TRBV27 with TRBJ1-2, with 11 nucleotides matching TRBD1. This CDR3 has 15 amino acids. From germline, CDR1 is MNHEY and CDR2 SMNVEV (reference sequence). Germline trimming cut 4 bases from V and 8 bases from J; bases unmatched to any gene: 9. This CDR3 is CASSWRTGGPRGYTF. In DNA, the CDR3 is TGTGCCAGCAGTTGGAGGACAGGGGGCCCAAGGGGCTACACCTTC.

The rearrangement joins TRBV28 to TRBJ2-7; weak D call: TRBD1 (5 bases). The CDR3 spans 12 residues. CDR1 and CDR2 from the germline V gene are MDHEN and SYDVKM. Trimming took 8 bases from V and 1 from J, leaving 9 bases between them. CDR3 in amino acids: CASQQASYEQYF. The CDR3 bases are TGTGCCAGCCAACAGGCTTCCTACGAGCAGTACTTC.

The chain couples TRBV30 to TRBJ2-3; tentatively, D is TRBD2 (6 bases). This CDR3 spans 13 amino acids. V was trimmed by 3 bases and J by 0 bases, leaving 7 bases between them. CDR1 is GTSNPN, CDR2 SVGIG, per germline (reference sequence). CDR3 in DNA: TGTGCCTGGAGCGGGACTAGCACAGATACGCAGTATTTT. It specifies CAWSGTSTDTQYF.

The chain couples TRBV3-1 (or the pseudogene TRBV3-2) to TRBJ2-1, with 11 bases aligning to TRBD2. The trim removed 2 bases at V and 6 bases at J, leaving 6 bases unmatched. The CDR3 loop spans 16 amino acids. Germline V gives CDR1 LGHDT, CDR2 YNNKEL (reference sequence). This CDR3 is CASSQILLAGVNEQFF. The DNA for the CDR3 is TGTGCCAGCAGCCAAATCTTACTAGCGGGGGTCAATGAGCAGTTCTTC.

The chain couples TRBV3-1 (or the pseudogene TRBV3-2) to TRBJ2-5, with 7 positions matching TRBD2. The CDR3 totals 13 residues. The germline V gene encodes CDR1 LGHDT and CDR2 YNNKEL (reference sequence). V trimming: 1 base; J trimming: 7 bases; junction bases outside the gene matches: 3. CDR3 residues: CASSQASGGTQYF. The CDR3 nucleotides read TGTGCCAGCAGCCAAGCCTCGGGGGGGACCCAGTACTTC.

This chain connects TRBV18 to TRBJ1-5; a weak D match, TRBD1 (6 bases). CDR1 and CDR2 from the germline V gene are KGHSH and LQKENI. The CDR3 sequence is 16 residues long. V lost 4 bases to trimming and J lost 2 bases, with 15 bases between them. The CDR3 nucleotides read TGTGCCAGCTCACGAGGACAGCCCCAAGGCAATCAGCCCCAGCATTTT. It yields the protein CASSRGQPQGNQPQHF.

This clone was counted only a few times. The chain combines TRBV10-1 with TRBJ2-1; TRBD2 matches 9 bases. The CDR3 spans 14 residues. V shed 4 bases, J shed 7 bases, and the junction held 5 bases outside the gene matches. The germline CDR1 and CDR2 sequences are WNHNN and SYGVQD (reference sequence). Here the CDR3 reads CASSGTSAKNEQFF. The DNA of the CDR3 is TGCGCCAGCAGTGGGACTAGCGCGAAAAATGAGCAGTTCTTC.

V and J are TRBV19 and TRBJ2-1; possible D gene TRBD2, 7 bases. Germline CDR1 LNHDA, CDR2 SQIVND (reference sequence). This CDR3 region has 19 residues. Trimming shortened V by 6 bases and J by 0 bases, and 24 bases separated the two germline ends. DNA for the CDR3: TGTGCCAGTAGGGGCGTGTTGGCGGGGGCCCCTAGCTCCTACAATGAGCAGTTCTTC. This encodes CASRGVLAGAPSSYNEQFF. Based on the CDR3 plus reference TRBV19 and TRBJ2-1, the full variable domain is DGGITQSPKYLFRKEGQNVTLSCEQNLNHDAMYWYRQDPGQGLRLIYYSQIVNDFQKGDIAEGYSVSREKKESFPLTVTSAQKNPTAFYLCASRGVLAGAPSSYNEQFFGPGTRLTVL.

This sequence joins TRBV5-6 and TRBJ1-2, with D perhaps matching TRBD1 (6 bases). CDR3 length: 15 residues. Trimming took 1 base from V and 0 from J, leaving 10 bases between them. CDR1 and CDR2 from the germline V gene are SGHDT and YYEEEE. The CDR3 DNA reads TGTGCCAGCAGCTTGCTGGGGGCGACTAACTATGGCTACACCTTC. Protein product: CASSLLGATNYGYTF.